This T cell receptor (beta chain) was found in a study of T cells after yellow fever vaccination (dated by TCRdb to the late 2010s). Some background on the complete study: The SMART-Seq v4 Ultra Low Input RNA kit was used to prepare libraries from fractions with low cell numbers. To follow T-cell clones before and after primary and booster YFV17D yellow fever vaccination, bulk TCR alpha and beta repertoires were sequenced over time. Two healthy male donors, one aged 18 to 30 and one aged 30 to 40 years, made up the cohort. Blood samples were taken at several timepoints before and after primary and secondary immunization, and bulk PBMC replicates and cell subsets were isolated.

What the work shows at the level of the full study, not this receptor alone: Most clones expanded after primary vaccination were re-detected after the booster (96% of CD4 and approximately 88% of CD8), suggesting broad memory maintenance. Because only a couple of donors were included in the study, the extent to which the findings can be generalized is limited. A small fraction of clonotypes appeared in both the CD4 and CD8 compartments, likely as a result of convergent recombination. Because abundant contaminating clonotypes from the bulk population could be contained in FACS-sorted repertoires, computational filtering was required. The secondary T-cell response was found to be weaker but faster than the primary response, with a peak reached on day 5 rather than on day 15.

The CDR3 contains 15 residues, cysteine and phenylalanine counted. Of all the DNA, just the CDR3 is kept, 45 bases in frame from base 1. For this chain, trimming is 4 bases at the V end and 0 bases at the J end, and the number of junction bases without a gene match is 4. From the germline V gene (reference sequence), CDR1 is SEHNR and CDR2 is FQNEAQ. Turning to this clonotype: Its antigen specificity is not known. No qualities accompany the bases; no much larger clone lies one base away.

The treatment or condition label, read with the paper, signifies: live attenuated yellow fever vaccine strain. PBMCs were isolated from peripheral blood using a standard Ficoll-Paque protocol. Dynabeads CD4 and CD8 positive selection kits were used to isolate CD4 and CD8 T-cell fractions. TriZol was used to extract RNA from bulk PBMCs, from CD4 and CD8 fractions, and from dextramer-positive and dextramer-negative fractions. TCRdb names Illumina NovaSeq 6000 as the instrument used. TCR cDNA was synthesized by 5'RACE template switching, which introduced a universal primer site and unique molecular identifiers. cDNA synthesis was primed from both the TCR alpha and TCR beta constant segments. Libraries were amplified in two PCR steps, with sample barcodes and sequencing adapters added in the second step. Sequencing of libraries was performed on Illumina HiSeq 2500 (2x100 bp) or NovaSeq (2x150 bp). The paper's processing steps were these. Reads were demultiplexed and collapsed into UMI consensus sequences with MIGEC, and V(D)J alignment was performed with MiXCR. Clonotypes responding to the vaccine were identified with edgeR on replicate PBMC samples, with the criteria of FDR below 0.01 and a log2 fold change above 5 up to day 15. CD4 or CD8 identity was assigned to each bulk clonotype according to whether the clonotype was present at higher abundance in the sequenced CD4 repertoire or the sequenced CD8 repertoire. TCRdb trimmed public reads at Q25 via fastp, called clones via MiXCR and kept in-frame beta chains. Every entry covers one CDR3 protein and lists the most common genes and DNA from its rows. These V and J calls are TCRdb output, not the study's own analysis. The sample table records 150,000 to 200,000 distinct CDR3 sequences; around 8.5% of these occur just once. The ten most abundant clones make up 35% to 40% of the sample.

The origin of this receptor is a man aged 18 to 29 who received the YFV17D yellow fever vaccine. The chain is made from TRBV7-9 and TRBJ1-2, with 8 central nucleotides matching TRBD1. The sample here was CD8+ T cells sorted from PBMCs, taken 45 days after the yellow fever booster vaccination. At the DNA level, the sequence is TGTGCCAGCAGCTCACCGGGACAGGCTAACTATGGCTACACCTTC. Its protein product is CASSSPGQANYGYTF.